Below, 24 T cell receptor beta chains from the same sample are listed, as sequenced in a study of blood T cell repertoires in COVID-19. Profiling relied on immunoSEQ multiplex PCR, and the TCRdb table lists in-frame clones only, not all of them. The sample records a few hundred thousand clones, 85% to 90% being singletons. Material: peripheral blood. These receptors all come from a woman between 45 and 65 years old with COVID-19, enrolled during active disease.

The chain employs TRBV5-1 and TRBJ2-2, with a possible D match to TRBD1 (5 bases). The germline V and J ends were trimmed by 1 base and 0 bases, with 7 bases remaining between them. The germline V gene encodes CDR1 SGHRS and CDR2 YFSETQ. This CDR3 is built from 15 residues. This CDR3 reads CASSLQGPNTGELFF. The CDR3 DNA reads as TGCGCCAGCAGCTTGCAGGGCCCGAACACCGGGGAGCTGTTTTTT.

This clone was seen just once. The chain joins TRBV20-1 to TRBJ2-2, with 8 nucleotides matching TRBD2. J gave up 2 bases and V 3 bases, and 8 bases lay outside the gene matches. The CDR3 sequence is 16 residues long. Germline CDR1 DFQATT, CDR2 SNEGSKA (reference sequence). The CDR3 reads CSASKASGFNTGELFF. Written as DNA, the CDR3 is TGCAGTGCTAGTAAGGCTAGCGGGTTTAACACCGGGGAGCTGTTTTTT.

The CDR3 coding sequence is TGTGCCTGGAGTCAGGCAGGGTCTGAGTACGAGCAGTACTTC. Translating it yields CAWSQAGSEYEQYF. The V call is TRBV30, the J call TRBJ2-7; a possible D gene is TRBD1 (5 bases). The CDR3 consists of 14 residues. The V end was cut by 2 bases, the J end by 4 bases, with 15 bases between. CDR1 and CDR2 from the germline V gene are GTSNPN and SVGIG (reference sequence).

This chain uses TRBV14 with TRBJ2-5, with TRBD1 matching 7 bases. The J segment lost 0 bases and the V segment lost 3 bases, leaving 19 bases of the junction unmatched. The germline gives CDR1 SGHDN, CDR2 FVKESK. The CDR3 contains 20 residues. The CDR3 bases are TGTGCCAGCAGCCAGGCCCTCGGACAGGTGATAAAAGGATACCAAGAGACCCAGTACTTC. Translating it yields CASSQALGQVIKGYQETQYF.

This sequence joins TRBV15 and TRBJ2-7; possible D gene TRBD1, 5 bases. CDR1 is LNHNV, CDR2 YYDKDF, per germline (reference sequence). V was trimmed by 0 bases and J by 3 bases, leaving 12 bases between them. CDR3 size: 15 residues. Written as DNA, the CDR3 is TGTGCCACCAGCAGAGAGGCAGGGCGATACTACGAGCAGTACTTC. It specifies CATSREAGRYYEQYF.

The chain uses TRBV5-1 and TRBJ2-7; 7 nucleotides agree with TRBD1. Unmatched junction bases numbered 3, after V lost 3 bases and J lost 3 bases. The CDR3 runs to 13 residues. Germline V CDR1 and CDR2: SGHRS, YFSETQ. For the CDR3, the DNA is TGCGCCAGCAGCTCAGGGGACAGCTACGAGCAGTACTTC. Translation gives CASSSGDSYEQYF.

The chain carries TRBV5-1 and TRBJ2-1, with 8 bases identical to TRBD2. The CDR3 is 15 amino acids. After removal of 4 bases from V and 9 bases from J, the junction contained 12 bases not matched to a gene. CDR1 is SGHRS, CDR2 YFSETQ, per germline. The CDR3 DNA follows: TGCGCCAGCAGCATGGATCCCGGGACTAGTAGTGAGCAGTTCTTC. Translation gives CASSMDPGTSSEQFF.

V usage is TRBV6-4 and J usage is TRBJ2-1; D ambiguous. This CDR3 comprises 13 residues. Germline lookup yields CDR1 MRHNA and CDR2 SNTAGT. V lost 0 bases and J lost 4, with 4 bases in between. The CDR3 region is CASSDSTYNEQFF. DNA of the CDR3: TGTGCCAGCAGTGACTCGACTTACAATGAGCAGTTCTTC.

This sequence joins TRBV29-1 and TRBJ2-5; D perhaps matches TRBD1 (6 bases). Germline V CDR1 and CDR2: SQVTM, ANQGSEA. V was trimmed by 4 bases and J by 7 bases, leaving 16 bases between them. This CDR3 spans 13 amino acids. Here the CDR3 reads CSVVPGEPGTQYF. DNA for the CDR3: TGCAGCGTTGTTCCAGGGGAACCAGGGACCCAGTACTTC.

The V call is TRBV9, the J call TRBJ2-7, with 8 nucleotides matching TRBD1. V lost 4 bases and J lost 3; bases outside the gene matches: 3. Germline CDR1 and CDR2: SGDLS and YYNGEE. The CDR3 contains 13 residues. CDR3 nucleotide sequence: TGTGCCAGCAGCCCGGGACAGGACTACGAGCAGTACTTC. This encodes CASSPGQDYEQYF.

In this sample, this clone turned up a few times. The chain joins TRBV27 to TRBJ2-7; a weak D match, TRBD2 (6 bases). Germline V CDR1 and CDR2: MNHEY, SMNVEV (reference sequence). The ends were cut back, 5 bases at V and 9 bases at J, with 29 bases in the middle. The CDR3 has 17 amino acids. The CDR3 is CASSPSGAGYIPTGQYF. The DNA for the CDR3 is TGTGCCAGCAGTCCCTCCGGGGCGGGATATATACCTACGGGGCAGTACTTC.

V gene TRBV13 combines with J gene TRBJ2-1; D unclear. Looked up from germline, CDR1 is PRHDT and CDR2 is FYEKMQ (reference sequence). There are 16 residues in the CDR3. Deletions cut 0 bases from V and 6 bases from J, with 15 bases between. The CDR3 nucleotides read TGTGCCAGCAGCTTAGGCCTCATCAGACAAACCAATGAGCAGTTCTTC. Translation gives CASSLGLIRQTNEQFF.

V is TRBV21-1 and J is TRBJ1-2; the D call TRBD1 from the table was never checked on the DNA. TRBV21-1 is annotated as a pseudogene. The CDR3 has 13 residues. Here the CDR3 reads CASSRGYMDGYTF. CDR3 nucleotide sequence: TGTGCCAGCAGTAGGGGATATATGGATGGCTACACCTTC.

The chain has TRBV7-9 and TRBJ2-7; the D gene is possibly TRBD1 (6 bases). CDR1 and CDR2 (germline): SEHNR, FQNEAQ (reference sequence). Trimming left V 2 bases short and J 12 bases short, with 14 bases between. CDR3 length: 12 residues. This CDR3 reads CASSLLGQYTYF. CDR3 in DNA: TGTGCCAGCAGCTTACTTGGACAGTATACGTACTTC.

V gene TRBV7-2 combines with J gene TRBJ1-5; D gene unclear. This CDR3 is 14 amino acids long. Trimming shortened V by 2 bases and J by 5 bases, and 10 bases separated the two germline ends. Germline V gene sequence: CDR1 SGHTA, CDR2 FQGNSA. Here the CDR3 reads CASSLTRLDQPQHF. As DNA, the CDR3 is TGTGCCAGCAGCTTAACCCGACTAGATCAGCCCCAGCATTTT. The whole variable domain, remainder taken from reference TRBV7-2 and TRBJ1-5, is GAGVSQSPSNKVTEKGKDVELRCDPISGHTALYWYRQSLGQGLEFLIYFQGNSAPDKSGLPSDRFSAERTGGSVSTLTIQRTQQEDSAVYLCASSLTRLDQPQHFGDGTRLSIL.

The V gene is TRBV10-3, the J gene TRBJ1-4; TRBD1 agrees at 9 bases. CDR3 length: 16 amino acids. CDR1 is ENHRY, CDR2 SYGVKD, per germline. With V trimmed by 6 bases and J by 6 bases, 11 bases remained unmatched. The CDR3 spells CAIRSDPGQGDEKLFF. CDR3 coding DNA: TGTGCCATCAGGTCTGATCCGGGACAGGGAGATGAAAAACTGTTTTTT.

This chain joins TRBV23-1 and TRBJ1-2; a weak D match, TRBD1 (5 bases). TRBV23-1 qualifies as an ORF whose function is uncertain. CDR3 length: 15 amino acids. The V and J ends lost 0 bases and 8 bases respectively, with 16 bases between them. CDR3 coding DNA: TGCGCCAGCAGTCAATCGGGTCCGGGGGGTAAGGGCTACACCTTC. Protein product: CASSQSGPGGKGYTF.

The chain has TRBV3-1 (or the pseudogene TRBV3-2) and TRBJ1-3; D may be TRBD1 (6 bases). Trimming left V 1 base short and J 4 bases short, with 11 bases between. Germline V gives CDR1 LGHDT, CDR2 YNNKEL (reference sequence). The CDR3 length is 15 residues. The CDR3 here is CASSQAAGVGNTIYF. CDR3 DNA: TGTGCCAGCAGCCAAGCAGCAGGGGTGGGAAACACCATATATTTT.

V is TRBV5-1 and J is TRBJ2-7; tentative D call: TRBD1 (5 bases). V shed 0 bases and J shed 2 bases, with 12 bases lying between them. The CDR3 sequence is 15 residues long. Per germline, CDR1 SGHRS and CDR2 YFSETQ. CDR3 region: CASSLDRSGAYEQYF. The CDR3 nucleotides are TGCGCCAGCAGCTTGGACAGGAGTGGGGCCTACGAGCAGTACTTC.

The genes are TRBV27 and TRBJ2-1, with TRBD2 matching over 10 bases. V was pared by 0 bases and J by 6 bases, with 5 bases of the junction left unmatched. CDR1 is MNHEY, CDR2 SMNVEV, per germline (reference sequence). The CDR3 sequence is 16 residues long. The CDR3 is CASSLSIKREGNEQFF. In DNA form, the CDR3 reads TGTGCCAGCAGTTTATCGATCAAGCGGGAGGGCAATGAGCAGTTCTTC.

V is TRBV9 and J is TRBJ2-3, with TRBD1 matching 7 bases. CDR3 size: 15 residues. The germline V gene has CDR1 SGDLS and CDR2 YYNGEE. The J segment lost 0 bases and the V segment lost 5 bases, leaving 6 bases of the junction unmatched. The CDR3 region has the DNA TGTGCCAGCAGGGGAAGGGACAGAAGCACAGATACGCAGTATTTT. Translating gives CASRGRDRSTDTQYF.

This chain connects TRBV5-1 to TRBJ2-3; 7 bases map to TRBD2. The germline V gene encodes CDR1 SGHRS and CDR2 YFSETQ. The CDR3 runs 16 residues. Trimming at V came to 0 bases and at J to 2 bases, leaving 6 bases not matched to a gene. This CDR3 reads CASSLVGGRVTDTQYF. Written as DNA, the CDR3 is TGCGCCAGCAGCTTGGTTGGCGGGAGAGTCACAGATACGCAGTATTTT.

This clone occurred once. V gene TRBV6-5 combines with J gene TRBJ2-1, with TRBD2 matching over 8 bases. Germline trimming cut 11 bases from V and 0 bases from J; bases unmatched to any gene: 3. In germline, CDR1 is MNHEY, CDR2 SVGAGI. The CDR3 spans 13 residues. The CDR3 spells CAGSGSSYNEQFF. CDR3 sequence (DNA): TGTGCCGGAAGCGGGAGCTCCTACAATGAGCAGTTCTTC.

The genes are TRBV6-1 and TRBJ1-1; D uncertain. Germline assignment: CDR1 MNHNS and CDR2 SASEGT. This CDR3 is 15 amino acids long. Trimming took 2 bases from V and 0 from J, leaving 10 bases between them. The CDR3 DNA reads as TGTGCCAGCAGTGAACTGCGGGGAATGAACACTGAAGCTTTCTTT. Protein product: CASSELRGMNTEAFF.